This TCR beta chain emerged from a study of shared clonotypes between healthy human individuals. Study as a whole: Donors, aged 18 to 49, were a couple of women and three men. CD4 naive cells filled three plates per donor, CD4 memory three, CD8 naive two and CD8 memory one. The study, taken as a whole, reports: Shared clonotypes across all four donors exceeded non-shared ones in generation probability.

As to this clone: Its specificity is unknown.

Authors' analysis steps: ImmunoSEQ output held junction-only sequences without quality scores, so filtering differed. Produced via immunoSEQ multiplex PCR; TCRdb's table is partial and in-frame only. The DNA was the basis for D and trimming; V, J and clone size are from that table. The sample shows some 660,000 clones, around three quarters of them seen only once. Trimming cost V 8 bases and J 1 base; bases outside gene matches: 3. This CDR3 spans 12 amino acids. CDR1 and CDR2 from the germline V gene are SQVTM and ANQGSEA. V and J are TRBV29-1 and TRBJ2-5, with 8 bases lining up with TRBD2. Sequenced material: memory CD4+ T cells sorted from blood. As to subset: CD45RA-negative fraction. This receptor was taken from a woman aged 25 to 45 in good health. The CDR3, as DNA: TGCAGCTTACGGGAGGGCCAAGAGACCCAGTACTTC. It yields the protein CSLREGQETQYF.